These T cell receptor beta chains were read from a single sample in a study of a mutant IDH1 vaccine in newly diagnosed glioma. Antigens for these TCRs are unknown. Libraries were prepared by immunoSEQ multiplex PCR; TCRdb keeps only in-frame clonotypes and omits some of them. The data show about 32,000 clones, with roughly 75% seen just once and approximately 2.9% held by the top ten. Material: PBMCs, obtained from a glioma patient whose treatment included an IDH1 peptide vaccine. The receptors were sampled from a man between 35 and 55 years old with glioma. Some clones in this sample may be carry-over from other donors' samples. Both conserved end residues are part of each CDR3. A D gene is named only where the DNA matches it firmly. Not every row has a clone size; where given, it reads once, few, many or a size class.

J | length | D | V | size | DNA | CDR3
TRBJ1-2 | 12 | NA | TRBV9 | NA | TGTGCCAGCAGCTGGGACCTCTATGGCTACACCTTC | CASSWDLYGYTF
TRBJ2-2 | 13 | NA | TRBV5-8 | NA | TGTGCCCCCAGGCTTCCGAACACCGGGGAGCTGTTTTTT | CAPRLPNTGELFF
TRBJ1-1 | 14 | TRBD1 | TRBV6-5 | NA | TGTGCCAGCAGTCAATCGACAGGGCCGGCTGAAGCTTTCTTT | CASSQSTGPAEAFF
TRBJ1-1 | 10 | NA | TRBV30 | NA | TGTGCCTGGAGTCGGCGTGAAGCTTTCTTT | CAWSRREAFF
TRBJ2-5 | 13 | NA | TRBV9 | NA | TGTGCCAGCAGCGTAGTTGGAGGGGAGACCCAGTACTTC | CASSVVGGETQYF
TRBJ2-2 | 13 | NA | TRBV29-1 | NA | TGCAGCGTTGAAGGACGGAACACCGGGGAGCTGTTTTTT | CSVEGRNTGELFF
TRBJ2-4 | 14 | NA | TRBV5-1 | NA | TGCGCCAGCAGCTTAGAGGGGCGGGAAAACATTCAGTACTTC | CASSLEGRENIQYF
TRBJ2-1 | 16 | TRBD2 | TRBV6-4 | NA | TGTGCCAGCAGTGAAGAGGGACTAGCGGGATACAATGAGCAGTTCTTC | CASSEEGLAGYNEQFF
TRBJ2-2 | 14 | NA | TRBV5-4 | NA | TGTGCCAGCAGCGGCGGAGGGCGCGACGGGGAGCTGTTTTTT | CASSGGGRDGELFF
TRBJ1-1 | 15 | TRBD1 | TRBV7-9 | NA | TGTGCCAGCAGCGCAGCAGGACAGGGGTGGACTGAAGCTTTCTTT | CASSAAGQGWTEAFF
TRBJ1-5 | 13 | TRBD1 | TRBV19 | NA | TGTGCCAGTGGACAGGGGCAATATCAGCCCCAGCATTTT | CASGQGQYQPQHF
TRBJ2-3 | 16 | NA | TRBV10-3 | NA | TGTGCCATCAGTGAGTACGAGACTACGCTCACAGATACGCAGTATTTT | CAISEYETTLTDTQYF
TRBJ2-3 | 13 | TRBD1 | TRBV5-1 | NA | TGCGCCAGCAGCACACAGGGGACAGATACGCAGTATTTT | CASSTQGTDTQYF
TRBJ2-3 | 15 | NA | TRBV5-1 | NA | TGCGCCAGCAGCTTGCAAGCGCCCGGCACAGATACGCAGTATTTT | CASSLQAPGTDTQYF
TRBJ2-2 | 14 | TRBD2 | TRBV18 | NA | TGTGCCAGCTCACCTCCCGACGGGGGGAGAGCTATGTTTTTT | CASSPPDGGRAMFF
TRBJ1-1 | 14 | TRBD1 | TRBV5-1 | NA | TGCGCCAGCAGCCAAACAGGGGCGGCCACTGAAGCTTTCTTT | CASSQTGAATEAFF
TRBJ1-1 | 13 | TRBD1 | TRBV2 | few | TGTGCCAGCAGTGACCAGGGGGACACTGAAGCTTTCTTT | CASSDQGDTEAFF
TRBJ1-1 | 11 | NA | TRBV29-1 | few | TGCAGCGTTGTCATCCAGGTCGAAGCTTTCTTT | CSVVIQVEAFF
TRBJ1-1 | 14 | NA | TRBV19 | NA | TGTGCCAGTAGTTGGTCAGGGTTGAACACTGAAGCTTTCTTT | CASSWSGLNTEAFF
TRBJ1-1 | 13 | NA | TRBV2 | NA | TGTGCCAGCATCCAGGAGATAAACACTGAAGCTTTCTTT | CASIQEINTEAFF
TRBJ1-2 | 15 | NA | TRBV5-1 | NA | TGCGCCAGCAGCTTGTCGGGGCAAGGGGAAGGAGGCTACACCTTC | CASSLSGQGEGGYTF
TRBJ2-2 | 13 | NA | TRBV11-3 | NA | TGTGCCAGCAGCTTGGGGGGCACCGGGGAGCTGTTTTTT | CASSLGGTGELFF
TRBJ1-2 | 15 | TRBD1 | TRBV19 | NA | TGTGCCAGTAGTCCTCAGGGGGCGCGATACTCTGGCTACACCTTC | CASSPQGARYSGYTF
TRBJ1-5 | 15 | NA | TRBV4-3 | NA | TGCGCCAGCAGCCAAAGTTACAGGGACAATCAGCCCCAGCATTTT | CASSQSYRDNQPQHF
TRBJ2-5 | 12 | NA | TRBV29-1 | NA | TGCAGCGCCGAGGGCTTTGAAGAGACCCAGTACTTC | CSAEGFEETQYF
TRBJ1-1 | 13 | NA | TRBV5-1 | NA | TGCGCCAGCAGCTTGGGGGAGGCAGCTGAAGCTTTCTTT | CASSLGEAAEAFF
TRBJ2-2 | 15 | TRBD2 | TRBV6-4 | few | TGTGCCAGCAGTGGAATAGCGGGGGACACCGGGGAGCTGTTTTTT | CASSGIAGDTGELFF
TRBJ2-3 | 14 | TRBD1 | TRBV2 | NA | TGTGCCAGCAAGGTGACAGGGAACACAGATACGCAGTATTTT | CASKVTGNTDTQYF
TRBJ2-7 | 12 | TRBD2 | TRBV2 | NA | TGTGCCCGAAGGACTAGCGGCTACGAGCAGTACTTC | CARRTSGYEQYF
TRBJ2-3 | 16 | TRBD2 | TRBV19 | NA | TGTGCCAGTAGTATGGGTGGAGCGGGGGCCGGGGATACGCAGTATTTT | CASSMGGAGAGDTQYF
TRBJ2-2 | 17 | NA | TRBV10-3 | NA | TGTGCCATCAGTGATCCCCTGACAGGTTCTAACACCGGGGAGCTGTTTTTT | CAISDPLTGSNTGELFF
TRBJ2-7 | 12 | NA | TRBV9 | NA | TGTGCCAGCAGCCCTACCGATTACGAGCAGTACTTC | CASSPTDYEQYF
TRBJ2-7 | 14 | TRBD1 | TRBV25-1 | NA | TGTGCCAGCAGTGATACCGGGACAGGGAACGAGCAGTACTTC | CASSDTGTGNEQYF
TRBJ1-5 | 13 | NA | TRBV5-8 | NA | TGTGCCAGCAGCGCGGTGGAGTTTGGGGCCCAGCATTTT | CASSAVEFGAQHF
TRBJ2-7 | 14 | NA | TRBV9 | NA | TGTGCCAGCAGCGTAGACAGGAGCTCCTACGAGCAGTACTTC | CASSVDRSSYEQYF
TRBJ1-2 | 13 | NA | TRBV6-1 | NA | TGTGCCAGCAGTCCCCACTCCGGGGGAGGCTACACCTTC | CASSPHSGGGYTF
TRBJ1-1 | 13 | NA | TRBV25-1 | NA | TGTGCCAGCAGTGAATTGGGGGACACTGAAGCTTTCTTT | CASSELGDTEAFF
TRBJ1-1 | 13 | NA | TRBV6-4 | NA | TGTGCCAGCAGTGCCCGGGACAACACTGAAGCTTTCTTT | CASSARDNTEAFF
TRBJ2-3 | 16 | TRBD2 | TRBV7-2 | NA | TGTGCCAGCAGCTTAGTCGGGCGGGGGGCGAGAGATACGCAGTATTTT | CASSLVGRGARDTQYF
TRBJ2-7 | 15 | TRBD2 | TRBV7-2 | NA | TGTGCCAGCAGCTTTAGCGGGGGTAATGACTACGAGCAGTACTTC | CASSFSGGNDYEQYF
TRBJ1-4 | 16 | NA | TRBV12-5 | NA | TGTGCTAGTGGTACGACGGTGACACCAACTAATGAAAAACTGTTTTTT | CASGTTVTPTNEKLFF
TRBJ2-2 | 14 | TRBD2 | TRBV15 | medium-sized | TGTGCCACCAGCAATCTGGGGGGGAACGGGGAGCTGTTTTTT | CATSNLGGNGELFF
TRBJ1-1 | 15 | NA | TRBV7-8 | NA | TGTGCCAGCAGCTTAGGATTTATAGGGGGCACTGAAGCTTTCTTT | CASSLGFIGGTEAFF
TRBJ2-7 | 13 | NA | TRBV5-1 | NA | TGCGCCAGCAGGGTCAGCCCTCCCTACGAGCAGTACTTC | CASRVSPPYEQYF
TRBJ2-1 | 15 | TRBD2 | TRBV14 | NA | TGTGCCAGCAGTGGGACTAGCTACGTATACAATGAGCAGTTCTTC | CASSGTSYVYNEQFF
TRBJ1-6 | 16 | NA | TRBV5-1 | few | TGCGCCAGCAGCTCTGTAGGGGGACTCGGTAATTCACCCCTCCACTTT | CASSSVGGLGNSPLHF
TRBJ2-5 | 14 | NA | TRBV7-2 | NA | TGTGCCAGCAGCTCGTTAGGTCATCAAGAGACCCAGTACTTC | CASSSLGHQETQYF
TRBJ1-2 | 13 | NA | TRBV7-9 | NA | TGTGCCAGCAGCCATGGACGGTTCTATGGCTACACCTTC | CASSHGRFYGYTF
TRBJ2-1 | 14 | NA | TRBV9 | NA | TGTGCCAGCAGCGTAGCTTCTGGGGGAATTGAGCAGTTCTTC | CASSVASGGIEQFF
TRBJ1-6 | 14 | NA | TRBV2 | NA | TGTGCCAGCAGCGACAGGTCGGGTAATTCACCCCTCCACTTT | CASSDRSGNSPLHF
TRBJ1-1 | 12 | NA | TRBV30 | few | TGTGCCTGGGGCCCGATTAACACTGAAGCTTTCTTT | CAWGPINTEAFF
TRBJ2-1 | 16 | NA | TRBV28 | NA | TGTGCCAGCAGTTTATTTAGGGGAGTTGCCTACAATGAGCAGTTCTTC | CASSLFRGVAYNEQFF
TRBJ2-2 | 15 | NA | TRBV15 | NA | TGTGCCACCAGCAGAGTTGGGGAAGAAGCCGGGGAGCTGTTTTTT | CATSRVGEEAGELFF